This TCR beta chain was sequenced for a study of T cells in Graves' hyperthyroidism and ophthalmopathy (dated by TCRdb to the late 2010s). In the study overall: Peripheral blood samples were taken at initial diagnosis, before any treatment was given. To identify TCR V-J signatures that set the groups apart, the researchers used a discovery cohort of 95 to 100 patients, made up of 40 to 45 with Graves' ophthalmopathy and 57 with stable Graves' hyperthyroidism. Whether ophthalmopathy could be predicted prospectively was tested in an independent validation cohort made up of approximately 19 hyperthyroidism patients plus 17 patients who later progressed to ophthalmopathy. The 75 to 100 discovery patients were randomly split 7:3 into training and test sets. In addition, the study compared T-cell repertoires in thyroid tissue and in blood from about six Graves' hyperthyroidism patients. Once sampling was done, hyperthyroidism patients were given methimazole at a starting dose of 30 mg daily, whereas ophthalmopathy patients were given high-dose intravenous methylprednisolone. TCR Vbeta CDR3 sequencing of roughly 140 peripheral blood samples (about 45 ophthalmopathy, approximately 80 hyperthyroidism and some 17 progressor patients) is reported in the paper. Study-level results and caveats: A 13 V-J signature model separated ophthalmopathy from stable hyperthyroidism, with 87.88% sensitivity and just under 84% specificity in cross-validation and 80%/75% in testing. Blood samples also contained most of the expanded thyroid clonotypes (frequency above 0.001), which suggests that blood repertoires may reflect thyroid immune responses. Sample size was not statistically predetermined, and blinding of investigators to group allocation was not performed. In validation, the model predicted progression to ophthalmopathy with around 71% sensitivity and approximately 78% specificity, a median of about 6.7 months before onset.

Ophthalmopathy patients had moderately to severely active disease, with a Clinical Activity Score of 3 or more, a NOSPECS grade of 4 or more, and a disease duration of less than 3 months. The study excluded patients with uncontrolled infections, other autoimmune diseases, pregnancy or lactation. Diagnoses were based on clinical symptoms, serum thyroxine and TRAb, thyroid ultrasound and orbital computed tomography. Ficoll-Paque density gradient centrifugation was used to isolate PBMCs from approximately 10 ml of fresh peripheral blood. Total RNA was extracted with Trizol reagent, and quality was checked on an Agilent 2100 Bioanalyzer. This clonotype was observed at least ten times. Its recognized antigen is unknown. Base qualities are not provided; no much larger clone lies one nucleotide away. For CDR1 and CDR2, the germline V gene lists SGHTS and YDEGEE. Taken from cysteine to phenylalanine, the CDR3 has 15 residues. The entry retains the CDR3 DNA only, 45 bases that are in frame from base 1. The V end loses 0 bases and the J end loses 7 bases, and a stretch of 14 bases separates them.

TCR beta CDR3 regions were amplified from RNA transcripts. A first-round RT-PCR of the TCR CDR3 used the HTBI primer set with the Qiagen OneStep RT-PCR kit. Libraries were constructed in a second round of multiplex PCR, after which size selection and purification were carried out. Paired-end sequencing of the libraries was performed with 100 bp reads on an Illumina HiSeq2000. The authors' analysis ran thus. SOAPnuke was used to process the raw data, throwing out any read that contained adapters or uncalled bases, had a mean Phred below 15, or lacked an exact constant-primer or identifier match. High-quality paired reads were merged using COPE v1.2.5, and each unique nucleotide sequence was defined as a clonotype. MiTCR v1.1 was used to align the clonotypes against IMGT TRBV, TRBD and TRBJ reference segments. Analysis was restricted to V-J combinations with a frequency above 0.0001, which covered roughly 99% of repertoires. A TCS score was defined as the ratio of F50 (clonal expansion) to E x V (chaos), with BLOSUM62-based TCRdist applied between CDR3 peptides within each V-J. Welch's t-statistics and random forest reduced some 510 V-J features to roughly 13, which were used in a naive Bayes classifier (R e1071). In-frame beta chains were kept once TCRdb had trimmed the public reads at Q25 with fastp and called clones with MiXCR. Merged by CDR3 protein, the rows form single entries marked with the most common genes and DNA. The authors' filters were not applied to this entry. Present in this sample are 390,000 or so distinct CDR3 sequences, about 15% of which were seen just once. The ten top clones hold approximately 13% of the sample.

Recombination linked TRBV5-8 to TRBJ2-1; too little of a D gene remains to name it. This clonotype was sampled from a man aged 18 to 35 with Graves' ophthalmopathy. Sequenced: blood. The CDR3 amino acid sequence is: CASSLARLVGNEQFF. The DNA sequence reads TGTGCCAGCAGCTTGGCCCGGCTAGTTGGGAATGAGCAGTTCTTC.